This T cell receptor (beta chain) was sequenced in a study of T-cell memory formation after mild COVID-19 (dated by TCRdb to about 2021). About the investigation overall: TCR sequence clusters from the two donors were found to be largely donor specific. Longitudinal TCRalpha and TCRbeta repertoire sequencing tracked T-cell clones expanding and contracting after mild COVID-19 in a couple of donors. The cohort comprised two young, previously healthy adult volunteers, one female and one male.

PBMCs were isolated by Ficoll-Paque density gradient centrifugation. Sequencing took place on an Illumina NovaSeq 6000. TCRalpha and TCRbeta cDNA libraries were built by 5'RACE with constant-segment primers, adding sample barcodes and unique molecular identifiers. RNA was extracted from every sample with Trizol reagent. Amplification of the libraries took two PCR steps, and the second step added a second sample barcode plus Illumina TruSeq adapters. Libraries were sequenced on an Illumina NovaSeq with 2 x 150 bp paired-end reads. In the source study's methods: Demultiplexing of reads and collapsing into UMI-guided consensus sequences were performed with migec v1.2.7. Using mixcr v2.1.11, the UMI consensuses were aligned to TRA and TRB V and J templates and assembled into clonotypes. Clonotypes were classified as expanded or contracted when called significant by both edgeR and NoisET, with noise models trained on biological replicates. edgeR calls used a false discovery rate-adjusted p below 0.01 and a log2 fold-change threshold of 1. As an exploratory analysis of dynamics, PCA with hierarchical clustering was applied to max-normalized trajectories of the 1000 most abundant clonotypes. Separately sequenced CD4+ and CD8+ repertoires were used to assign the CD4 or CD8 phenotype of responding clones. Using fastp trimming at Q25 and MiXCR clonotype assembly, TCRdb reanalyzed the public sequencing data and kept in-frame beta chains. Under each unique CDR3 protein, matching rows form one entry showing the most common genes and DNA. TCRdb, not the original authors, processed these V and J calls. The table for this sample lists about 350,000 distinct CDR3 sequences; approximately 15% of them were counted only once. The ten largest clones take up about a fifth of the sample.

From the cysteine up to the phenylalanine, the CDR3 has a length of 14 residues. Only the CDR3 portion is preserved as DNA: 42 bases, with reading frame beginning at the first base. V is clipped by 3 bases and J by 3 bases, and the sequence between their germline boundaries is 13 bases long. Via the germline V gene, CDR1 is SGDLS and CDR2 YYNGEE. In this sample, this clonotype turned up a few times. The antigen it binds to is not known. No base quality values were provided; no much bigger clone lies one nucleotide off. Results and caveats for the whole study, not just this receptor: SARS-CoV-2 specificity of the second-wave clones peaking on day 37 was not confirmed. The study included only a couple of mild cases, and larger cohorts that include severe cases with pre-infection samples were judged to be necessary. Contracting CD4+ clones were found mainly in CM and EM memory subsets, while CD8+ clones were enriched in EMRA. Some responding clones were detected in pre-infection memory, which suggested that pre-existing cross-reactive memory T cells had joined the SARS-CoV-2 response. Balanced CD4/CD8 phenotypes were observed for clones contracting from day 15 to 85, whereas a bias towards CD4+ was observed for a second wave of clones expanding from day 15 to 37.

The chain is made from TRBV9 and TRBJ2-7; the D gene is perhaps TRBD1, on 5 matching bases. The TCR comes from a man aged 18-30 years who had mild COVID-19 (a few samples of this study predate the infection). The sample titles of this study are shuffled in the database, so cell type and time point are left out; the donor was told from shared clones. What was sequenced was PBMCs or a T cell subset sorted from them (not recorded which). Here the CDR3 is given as CASSGGAGFYEQYF. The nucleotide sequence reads TGTGCCAGCAGCGGTGGGGCAGGGTTCTACGAGCAGTACTTC.